This is a list of T cell receptor beta chains from one sample in a study of blood T cell repertoires in COVID-19. The repertoire was sequenced with immunoSEQ multiplex PCR; TCRdb's copy has only in-frame clones and lacks some. The table includes approximately 85,000 clones, around 84% detected once. Source material: peripheral blood. The source is a woman of 80 years or more in a cohort sampled during active or convalescent COVID-19. Both conserved end residues are part of each CDR3. Fields, in order: D gene, J gene, V gene, CDR3 DNA, CDR3 protein. D genes are given only for firm matches.

TRBD2,TRBJ2-3,TRBV28,TGTGCCAGCAGTCCTGGGGCTAGCGGGATCGATACGCAGTATTTT,CASSPGASGIDTQYF
.,TRBJ1-2,TRBV19,TGTGCCAGTAGTATTCAAGGGGACTATGGCTACACCTTC,CASSIQGDYGYTF
TRBD1,TRBJ1-1,TRBV7-9,TGTGCCAGCAGCCATGGACAGGTGAACACTGAAGCTTTCTTT,CASSHGQVNTEAFF
.,TRBJ1-2,TRBV12-3/TRBV12-4,TGTGCCAGCAGTTTGTTCCGGGGGGGCTACACCTTC,CASSLFRGGYTF
TRBD2,TRBJ2-5,TRBV7-9,TGTGCCAGCAGCCCGGCTAGCGGGAGGTTCCAAGAGACCCAGTACTTC,CASSPASGRFQETQYF
TRBD1,TRBJ1-4,TRBV7-3,TGTGCCAGCAGCATCACAGGGGGAACTAATGAAAAACTGTTTTTT,CASSITGGTNEKLFF
TRBD1,TRBJ1-2,TRBV5-1,TGCGCCAGCGGGACAGGGAGGGACTTTGGCTACACCTTC,CASGTGRDFGYTF
.,TRBJ2-3,TRBV9,TGTGCCAGCAGCGTAGATGGCATTAGCACAGATACGCAGTATTTT,CASSVDGISTDTQYF
.,TRBJ2-3,TRBV24-1,TGTGCCACCAGTGATGCTAACCCGACAGGAGCCACAGATACGCAGTATTTT,CATSDANPTGATDTQYF
.,TRBJ1-5,TRBV28,TGTGCCAGCAGTTCCGGGGGGCCAGGGAATCAGCCCCAGCATTTT,CASSSGGPGNQPQHF
.,TRBJ1-2,TRBV30,TGTGCCTGGAGCCCCTCGGGGGGGGGTAGACAGAGGGGCTACACCTTC,CAWSPSGGGRQRGYTF